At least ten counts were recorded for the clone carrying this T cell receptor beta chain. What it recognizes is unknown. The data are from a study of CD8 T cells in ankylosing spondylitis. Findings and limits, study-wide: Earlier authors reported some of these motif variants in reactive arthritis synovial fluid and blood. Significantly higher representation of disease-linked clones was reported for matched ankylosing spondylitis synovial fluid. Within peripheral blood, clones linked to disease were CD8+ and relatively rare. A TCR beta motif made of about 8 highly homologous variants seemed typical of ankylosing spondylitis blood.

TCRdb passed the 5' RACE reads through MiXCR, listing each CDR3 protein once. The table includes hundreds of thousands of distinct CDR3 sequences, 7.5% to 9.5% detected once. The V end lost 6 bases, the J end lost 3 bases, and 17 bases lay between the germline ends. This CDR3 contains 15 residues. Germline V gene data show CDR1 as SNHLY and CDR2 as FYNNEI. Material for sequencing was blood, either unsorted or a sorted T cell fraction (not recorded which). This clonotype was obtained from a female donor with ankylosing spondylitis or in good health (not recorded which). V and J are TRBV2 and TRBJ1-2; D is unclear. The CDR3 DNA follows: TGTGCCAGCAGGGTAGACTACCTAGGATACTATGGCTACACCTTC. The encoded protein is CASRVDYLGYYGYTF.